This T cell receptor (beta chain) was identified during a study of CD8+ T cells in alopecia areata. Only a few counts were recorded for this clone. cDNA serving as the sequencing template came from extracted, reverse transcribed RNA. Data came from immunoSEQ multiplex PCR; TCRdb stores just in-frame clones and leaves some out. The sample has around 200,000 clones; roughly 50% are singletons. V dropped 3 bases and J dropped 5 bases, with 4 bases sitting between them. Germline CDR1 and CDR2: SNHLY and FYNNEI. The CDR3 length is 11 residues. Treatment described: oral pan-JAK inhibitor, 5-10 mg twice daily.

The material was CD8+ T cells sorted from blood, obtained at week 24, from a patient treated with tofacitinib. The receptor was derived from a human donor with alopecia areata. The chain links TRBV2 to TRBJ1-2; D gene ambiguous. In nucleotides, the CDR3 is TGTGCCAGCAGTGACCCGTATGGCTACACCTTC. This sequence encodes CASSDPYGYTF.